This paragraph reports one TCR beta chain. The data were produced by immunoSEQ multiplex PCR, yet TCRdb's version contains in-frame clones alone and is incomplete. The repertoire holds under 850,000 clones, with over 75% as singletons. The length of the CDR3 is 13 residues. The sample is drawn from a study of shared T cell receptors in the human thymus. The same data also went into a second study, on human thymus T cells. That paper states: Having corrective surgery for congenital heart defects, healthy Finnish infants were the ones who donated. Thymic samples were excised during corrective heart operations. Across thymic and blood repertoires, the usage of V and J genes appeared to be biased. Unrelated individuals were reported by related research to share highly overlapping thymic repertoires.

Sequenced input: thymocytes. The chain employs TRBV21-1 and TRBJ1-2; the listed D gene, TRBD1, was not tested against the DNA. TRBV21-1 represents a pseudogene. This clonotype was sampled from a boy younger than two with a congenital heart defect. CDR3 DNA sequence: TGTGCCAGCAGCAAAGGGACAAACTATGGCTACACCTTC. This encodes CASSKGTNYGYTF.